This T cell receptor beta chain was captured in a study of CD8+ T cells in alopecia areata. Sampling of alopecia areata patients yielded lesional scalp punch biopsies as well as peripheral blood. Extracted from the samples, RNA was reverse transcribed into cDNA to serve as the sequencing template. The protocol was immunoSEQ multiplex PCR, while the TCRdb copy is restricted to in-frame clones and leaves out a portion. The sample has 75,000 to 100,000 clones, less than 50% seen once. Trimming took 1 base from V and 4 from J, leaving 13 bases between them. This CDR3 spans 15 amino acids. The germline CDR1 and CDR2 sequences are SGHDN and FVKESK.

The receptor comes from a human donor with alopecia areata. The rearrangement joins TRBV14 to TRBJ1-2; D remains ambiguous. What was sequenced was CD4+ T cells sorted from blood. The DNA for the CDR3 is TGTGCCAGCAGCCAAGCGGAAGGGATAAGCTATGGCTACACCTTC. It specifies CASSQAEGISYGYTF. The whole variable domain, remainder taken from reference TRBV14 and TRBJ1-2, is EAGVTQFPSHSVIEKGQTVTLRCDPISGHDNLYWYRRVMGKEIKFLLHFVKESKQDESGMPNNRFLAERTGGTYSTLKVQPAELEDSGVYFCASSQAEGISYGYTFGSGTRLTVV.